A single sample gave rise to the 18 T cell receptor beta chains below, sequenced in a study of blood T cell repertoires in COVID-19. Assay: immunoSEQ multiplex PCR; the TCRdb copy retains only in-frame clones and omits some. The table lists under 200,000 clones, approximately 83% of them singletons. Sequenced: peripheral blood. All receptors derive from a human donor in a cohort sampled during active COVID-19.

The V and J genes are TRBV11-1 and TRBJ2-5, with a possible D match to TRBD1 (7 bases). This CDR3 spans 13 amino acids. Germline V CDR1 and CDR2: SGHAT, FQDESV (reference sequence). V gave up 5 bases and J gave up 7 bases, with 14 bases separating them. CDR3 in amino acids: CASSQVRGATQYF. CDR3 nucleotide sequence: TGTGCCAGCAGCCAGGTCAGGGGGGCGACCCAGTACTTC.

This rearrangement joins TRBV7-8 to TRBJ2-5; 9 bases are a match to TRBD2. In germline, CDR1 is SGHVS, CDR2 FQNEAQ. The CDR3 has 15 amino acids. V lost 6 bases to trimming and J lost 2 bases; unmatched junction nucleotides: 7. CDR3 sequence reads: CASSLTSGSQETQYF. The DNA of the CDR3 is TGTGCCAGCAGTTTGACTAGCGGTTCGCAAGAGACCCAGTACTTC. Drawing the rest from reference TRBV7-8 and TRBJ2-5, the complete variable domain is GAGVSQSPRYKVAKRGQDVALRCDPISGHVSLFWYQQALGQGPEFLTYFQNEAQLDKSGLPSDRFFAERPEGSVSTLKIQRTQQEDSAVYLCASSLTSGSQETQYFGPGTRLLVL.

The chain links TRBV27 to TRBJ2-7; D may be TRBD1 (6 bases). The ends were cut back, 2 bases at V and 1 base at J, with 9 bases in the middle. The CDR3 is made up of 14 amino acids. Germline CDR1 is MNHEY and CDR2 is SMNVEV (reference sequence). The chain's CDR3 is CASSLGGVSYEQYF. The CDR3 DNA sequence: TGTGCCAGCAGTTTAGGGGGCGTTTCCTACGAGCAGTACTTC.

This rearrangement joins TRBV7-2 to TRBJ2-7; D is ambiguous. V lost 5 bases and J lost 2, with 16 bases in between. There are 15 residues in the CDR3. CDR1 is SGHTA and CDR2 is FQGNSA in the germline V gene. In nucleotides, the CDR3 is TGTGCCAGCAGCGGAGAGGAGAAGACGGCCTACGAGCAGTACTTC. Residues: CASSGEEKTAYEQYF.

The chain is built from TRBV19 and TRBJ2-7, with a possible D match to TRBD2 (5 bases). Looked up from germline, CDR1 is LNHDA and CDR2 is SQIVND (reference sequence). This CDR3 is 13 amino acids long. V was clipped by 5 bases and J by 1 base, with 9 bases between them. The CDR3 loop is CASSAGGSYEQYF. The CDR3 region has the DNA TGTGCCAGTAGTGCGGGCGGTTCCTACGAGCAGTACTTC.

This rearrangement joins TRBV7-2 to TRBJ2-4; 14 nucleotides align to TRBD2. From germline, CDR1 is SGHTA and CDR2 FQGNSA. The CDR3 runs to 18 residues. V trimming: 3 bases; J trimming: 3 bases; junction bases outside the gene matches: 7. The CDR3 sequence is CASSLTSGGAGGKNIQYF. The CDR3 bases are TGTGCCAGCAGCTTGACTAGCGGGGGGGCCGGGGGCAAAAACATTCAGTACTTC.

The V call is TRBV5-1, the J call TRBJ1-2; 7 nucleotides align to TRBD1. The ends lost 4 bases at V and 0 bases at J; junction bases unmatched: 3. This CDR3 has 14 residues. Germline-derived CDR1 and CDR2 are SGHRS and YFSETQ. CDR3 protein: CASSAGQTNYGYTF. Here the CDR3 DNA reads TGCGCCAGCAGCGCGGGACAGACTAACTATGGCTACACCTTC. Full variable domain (outside the CDR3, taken from reference TRBV5-1 and TRBJ1-2): KAGVTQTPRYLIKTRGQQVTLSCSPISGHRSVSWYQQTPGQGLQFLFEYFSETQRNKGNFPGRFSGRQFSNSRSEMNVSTLELGDSALYLCASSAGQTNYGYTFGSGTRLTVV.

The genes are TRBV4-1 and TRBJ2-1, with 11 bases identical to TRBD2. The CDR3 totals 19 residues. Trimming removed 1 base from V and 1 base from J; junction bases left unmatched: 9. Looked up from germline, CDR1 is MGHRA and CDR2 is YSYEKL. The CDR3 here is CASSQVSASGGWSYNEQFF. CDR3 DNA sequence: TGCGCCAGCAGCCAAGTATCTGCTAGCGGGGGGTGGTCCTACAATGAGCAGTTCTTC.

The chain couples TRBV25-1 to TRBJ1-5; possible D gene TRBD1, 6 bases. This CDR3 spans 14 amino acids. V lost 7 bases and J lost 1, with 11 bases in between. Looked up from germline, CDR1 is MGHDK and CDR2 is SYGVNS. CDR3 amino acids: CASTGQTSNQPQHF. Here the CDR3 DNA reads TGTGCCAGCACCGGACAGACGAGCAATCAGCCCCAGCATTTT.

The rearrangement joins TRBV28 to TRBJ1-2; 11 nucleotides agree with TRBD1. Trimming at V came to 7 bases and at J to 6 bases, leaving 10 bases not matched to a gene. The CDR3 is 15 amino acids. Looked up from germline, CDR1 is MDHEN and CDR2 is SYDVKM. CDR3 in amino acids: CASTVGWDRGNGYTF. The DNA for the CDR3 is TGTGCCAGCACCGTTGGTTGGGACAGGGGGAATGGCTACACCTTC.

This chain joins TRBV5-4 and TRBJ1-2; 9 bases line up with TRBD1. The V gene's germline CDR1 is SGHNT and CDR2 YYREEE (reference sequence). This CDR3 comprises 14 residues. V lost 3 bases and J lost 4; bases outside the gene matches: 4. The CDR3 spells CASSSLTGGYGYTF. The DNA for the CDR3 is TGTGCCAGCAGCTCCCTGACAGGGGGCTATGGCTACACCTTC. The full variable domain, with the rest looked up from reference TRBV5-4 and TRBJ1-2, is ETGVTQSPTHLIKTRGQQVTLRCSSQSGHNTVSWYQQALGQGPQFIFQYYREEENGRGNFPPRFSGLQFPNYSSELNVNALELDDSALYLCASSSLTGGYGYTFGSGTRLTVV.

This chain connects TRBV4-3 to TRBJ2-1; 7 nucleotides agree with TRBD2. J gave up 3 bases and V 0 bases, and 5 bases lay outside the gene matches. The CDR3 has 16 amino acids. From germline, CDR1 is LGHNA and CDR2 YSLEER. CDR3 in amino acids: CASSQDLGTNYNEQFF. The CDR3 DNA reads TGCGCCAGCAGCCAAGATCTTGGGACTAACTACAATGAGCAGTTCTTC.

The chain uses TRBV11-2 and TRBJ2-7, with TRBD2 identical over 7 bases. The CDR3 has 15 residues. Germline lookup yields CDR1 SGHAT and CDR2 FQNNGV. V dropped 0 bases and J dropped 2; count of bases not matched to a gene: 4. CDR3 region: CASSLDPGGTYEQYF. Written as DNA, the CDR3 is TGTGCCAGCAGCTTAGATCCGGGAGGCACCTACGAGCAGTACTTC.

The rearrangement links TRBV19 to TRBJ2-1; 10 positions agree with TRBD1. CDR3 length equals 16 residues. Per germline, CDR1 LNHDA and CDR2 SQIVND (reference sequence). V gave up 5 bases and J gave up 7 bases; unmatched junction bases: 11. Written as DNA, the CDR3 is TGTGCCAGTAGTGGGCCGGGGACAGGGGTATCAAATGAGCAGTTCTTC. It is translated as CASSGPGTGVSNEQFF.

This sequence joins TRBV24-1 and TRBJ2-2, with D possibly matching TRBD2 (5 bases). The CDR3 contains 13 residues. Trimming pared 0 bases from V and 7 bases from J, leaving 5 bases between. Germline lookup yields CDR1 KGHDR and CDR2 SFDVKD. The CDR3 here is CATSDLRGGELFF. The CDR3 DNA reads as TGTGCCACCAGTGATTTGCGGGGCGGGGAGCTGTTTTTT.

The chain links TRBV6-5 to TRBJ2-1, with D possibly TRBD2 on 5 matching bases. Germline V gene data show CDR1 as MNHEY and CDR2 as SVGAGI. CDR3 size: 16 residues. V dropped 0 bases and J dropped 1 base, with 10 bases sitting between them. This CDR3 reads CASSYSLARSYNEQFF. The CDR3 DNA reads TGTGCCAGCAGTTACTCGTTAGCGCGGTCCTACAATGAGCAGTTCTTC.

The chain carries TRBV3-1 (or the pseudogene TRBV3-2) and TRBJ2-2; a possible D gene is TRBD1 (6 bases). Germline CDR1 reads LGHDT; CDR2 reads YNNKEL (reference sequence). CDR3 size: 16 residues. The V end lost 3 bases, the J end lost 4 bases, and 15 bases lay between the germline ends. The DNA for the CDR3 is TGTGCCAGCAGCCAGGTCTTTGGACAGATCACCGGGGAGCTGTTTTTT. This encodes CASSQVFGQITGELFF.

CDR3 DNA sequence: TGTGCCAGCAGTGAAGCGAGGACAGCGGCCTACGAGCAGTACTTC. It yields the protein CASSEARTAAYEQYF. The chain links TRBV6-1 to TRBJ2-7, with D maybe TRBD1 (6 bases). This CDR3 contains 15 residues. The germline gives CDR1 MNHNS, CDR2 SASEGT. Trimming left V 0 bases short and J 2 bases short, with 11 bases between.